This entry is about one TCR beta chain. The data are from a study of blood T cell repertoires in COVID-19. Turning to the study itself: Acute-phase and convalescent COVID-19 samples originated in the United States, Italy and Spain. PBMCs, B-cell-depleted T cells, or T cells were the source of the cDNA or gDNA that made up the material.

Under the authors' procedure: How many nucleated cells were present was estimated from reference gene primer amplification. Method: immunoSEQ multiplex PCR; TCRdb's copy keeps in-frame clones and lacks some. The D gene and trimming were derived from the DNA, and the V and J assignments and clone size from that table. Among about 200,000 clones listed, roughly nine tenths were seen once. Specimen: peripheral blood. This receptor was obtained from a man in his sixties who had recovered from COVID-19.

The CDR3 loop is CASSFGGGGAGANVLTF. In DNA, the CDR3 is TGTGCCAGCAGCTTTGGAGGCGGCGGGGCGGGGGCCAACGTCCTGACTTTC. This rearrangement joins TRBV5-4 to TRBJ2-6; tentative D call: TRBD2 (6 bases). Germline V gives CDR1 SGHNT, CDR2 YYREEE (reference sequence). Between the trimmed V and J ends, which lost 2 bases and 4 bases, there was a span of 16 bases. The CDR3 extends over 17 amino acids. Filled out from reference TRBV5-4 and TRBJ2-6, the complete variable domain reads ETGVTQSPTHLIKTRGQQVTLRCSSQSGHNTVSWYQQALGQGPQFIFQYYREEENGRGNFPPRFSGLQFPNYSSELNVNALELDDSALYLCASSFGGGGAGANVLTFGAGSRLTVL.